This T cell receptor beta chain was captured in a study of OX40 agonist ivuxolimab in advanced cancers. Only in-frame clones appear in the TCRdb table, and some are missing; sequencing was by immunoSEQ multiplex PCR. The data contain tens of thousands of clones, 85% to 90% of them singletons. This CDR3 is built from 16 residues. The ends were cut back, 4 bases at V and 4 bases at J, with 18 bases in the middle. The genes are TRBV5-7 and TRBJ1-5; TRBD1 might be the D (5 bases). TRBV5-7 is marked as an open reading frame, function uncertain. The sequence came from an adult with an advanced solid tumor such as melanoma, head and neck, liver or kidney cancer. The material sequenced was CD4+ or CD8+ T cells sorted from blood, taken in a trial of the OX40 agonist ivuxolimab. The CDR3 sequence is CASSPRGLGRNQPQHF. CDR3 DNA sequence: TGTGCCAGCAGCCCCCGGGGGTTGGGAAGGAATCAGCCCCAGCATTTT.